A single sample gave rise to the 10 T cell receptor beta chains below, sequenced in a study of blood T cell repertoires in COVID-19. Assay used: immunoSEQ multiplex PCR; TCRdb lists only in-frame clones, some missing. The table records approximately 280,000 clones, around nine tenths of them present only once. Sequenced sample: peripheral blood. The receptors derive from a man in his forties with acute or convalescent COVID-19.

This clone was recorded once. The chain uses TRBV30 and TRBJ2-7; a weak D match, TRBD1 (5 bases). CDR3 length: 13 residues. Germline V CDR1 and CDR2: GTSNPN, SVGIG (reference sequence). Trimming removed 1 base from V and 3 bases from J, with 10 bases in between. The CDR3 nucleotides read TGTGCCTGGAGTGGGGGCAGAATCTACGAGCAGTACTTC. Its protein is CAWSGGRIYEQYF.

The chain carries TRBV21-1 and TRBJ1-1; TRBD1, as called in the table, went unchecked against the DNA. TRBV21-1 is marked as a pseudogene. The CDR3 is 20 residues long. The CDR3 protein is CASSKMAVETGGNQVTEAFF. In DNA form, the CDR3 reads TGTGCCAGCAGCAAAATGGCGGTGGAAACAGGGGGGAATCAGGTCACTGAAGCTTTCTTT.

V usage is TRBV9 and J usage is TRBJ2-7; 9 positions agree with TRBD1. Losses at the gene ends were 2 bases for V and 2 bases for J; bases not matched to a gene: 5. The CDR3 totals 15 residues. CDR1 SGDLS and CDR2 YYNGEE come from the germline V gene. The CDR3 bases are TGTGCCAGCAGCGTCAAACAGGGGGCCCCCTACGAGCAGTACTTC. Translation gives CASSVKQGAPYEQYF.

The CDR3 reads CASGTPGQGIYNEQFF. The CDR3 DNA reads TGTGCTAGTGGTACCCCGGGACAGGGGATCTACAATGAGCAGTTCTTC. This chain connects TRBV12-5 to TRBJ2-1; TRBD1 agrees at 10 bases. Germline-derived CDR1 and CDR2 are LGHNT and FRNRAP. This CDR3 comprises 16 residues. Losses at the gene ends were 5 bases for V and 3 bases for J; bases not matched to a gene: 7.

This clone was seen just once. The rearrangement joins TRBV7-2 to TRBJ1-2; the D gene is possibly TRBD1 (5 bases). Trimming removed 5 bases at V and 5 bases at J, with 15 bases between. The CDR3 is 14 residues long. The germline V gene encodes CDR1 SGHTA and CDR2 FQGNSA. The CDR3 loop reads CASSAQSGSYGYTF. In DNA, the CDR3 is TGTGCCAGCAGCGCCCAGTCAGGGTCTTATGGCTACACCTTC.

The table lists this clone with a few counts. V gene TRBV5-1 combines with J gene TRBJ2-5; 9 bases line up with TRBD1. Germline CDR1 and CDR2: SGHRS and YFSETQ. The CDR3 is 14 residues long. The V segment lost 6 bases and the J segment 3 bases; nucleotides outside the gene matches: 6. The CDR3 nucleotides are TGCGCCAGCAATACCGGGACAGGGAAAGAGACCCAGTACTTC. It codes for CASNTGTGKETQYF.

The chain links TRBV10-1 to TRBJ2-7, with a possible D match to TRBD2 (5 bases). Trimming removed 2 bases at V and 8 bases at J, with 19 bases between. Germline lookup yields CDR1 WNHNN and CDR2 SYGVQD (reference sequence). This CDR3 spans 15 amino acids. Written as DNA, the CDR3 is TGCGCCAGCAGTGAGGGGAGCGGCCCCTCTGTGAAGCAGTACTTC. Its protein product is CASSEGSGPSVKQYF.

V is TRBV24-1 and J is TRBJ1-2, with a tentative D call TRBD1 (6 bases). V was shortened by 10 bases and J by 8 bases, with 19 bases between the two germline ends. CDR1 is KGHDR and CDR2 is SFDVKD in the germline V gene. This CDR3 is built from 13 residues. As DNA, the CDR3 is TGTGCCACGACTCAGGACAGTCTGGAGGGCTACACCTTC. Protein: CATTQDSLEGYTF.

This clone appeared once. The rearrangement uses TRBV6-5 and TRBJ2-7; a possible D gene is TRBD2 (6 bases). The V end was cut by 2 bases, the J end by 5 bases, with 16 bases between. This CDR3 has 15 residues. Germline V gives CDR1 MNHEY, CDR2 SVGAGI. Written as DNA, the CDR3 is TGTGCCAGCAGTTACCGGGGGACCTTCAAGAACGAGCAGTACTTC. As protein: CASSYRGTFKNEQYF.

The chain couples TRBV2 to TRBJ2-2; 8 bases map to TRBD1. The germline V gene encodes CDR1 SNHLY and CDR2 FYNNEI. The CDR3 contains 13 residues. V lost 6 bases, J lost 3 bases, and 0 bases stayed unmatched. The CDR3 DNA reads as TGTGCCAGCAGGGACAGGGACACCGGGGAGCTGTTTTTT. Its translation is CASRDRDTGELFF.